The 3 T cell receptor beta chains below all came from one sample that was sequenced in a study of blood T cell repertoires in COVID-19. The method was immunoSEQ multiplex PCR; TCRdb's version includes in-frame clones alone and lacks a portion of them. This table holds approximately 270,000 clones, approximately 85% found once. Input material: peripheral blood. The receptors were gathered from a woman aged 65 to 85 with acute or convalescent COVID-19.

This clone is a singleton in its sample. The genes are TRBV3-1 (or the pseudogene TRBV3-2) and TRBJ2-3; 10 bases map to TRBD2. Losses at the gene ends were 4 bases for V and 0 bases for J; bases not matched to a gene: 1. Germline V gene lookup returns CDR1 LGHDT and CDR2 YNNKEL (reference sequence). The CDR3 loop spans 15 amino acids. The CDR3 region is CASSRSGGSTDTQYF. In DNA, the CDR3 is TGTGCCAGCAGCCGTAGCGGGGGGAGCACAGATACGCAGTATTTT.

J is TRBJ1-3 and V is TRBV2; 10 bases map to TRBD1. The J segment lost 7 bases and the V segment lost 8 bases, leaving 8 bases of the junction unmatched. The germline V gene has CDR1 SNHLY and CDR2 FYNNEI. The CDR3 sequence is 14 residues long. CDR3: CASGGDRGGNTIYF. The CDR3 DNA reads as TGTGCCAGCGGAGGGGACAGGGGCGGGAACACCATATATTTT. Supplemented by reference TRBV2 and TRBJ1-3, the full variable domain reads EPEVTQTPSHQVTQMGQEVILRCVPISNHLYFYWYRQILGQKVEFLVSFYNNEISEKSEIFDDQFSVERPDGSNFTLKIRSTKLEDSAMYFCASGGDRGGNTIYFGEGSWLTVV.

This chain joins TRBV3-1 (or the pseudogene TRBV3-2) and TRBJ2-7; TRBD2 agrees at 7 bases. Per the germline V gene, CDR1 is LGHDT and CDR2 is YNNKEL (reference sequence). The CDR3 is 15 residues long. J lost 3 bases, V lost 3 bases, and 8 bases had no gene match. The CDR3 DNA reads TGTGCCAGCAGCCAGGATTGGGGGGGGTTCTACGAGCAGTACTTC. It codes for CASSQDWGGFYEQYF.